This T cell receptor (beta chain) was found in a study of shared clonotypes between healthy human individuals (dated by TCRdb to 2020 to 2021). Regarding the complete study: Three men and a couple of women, aged 18 to 49 years, made up the cohort. Each donor's leukapheresis produced roughly between roughly 0.85 and 10 billion PBMCs. Blood TCR repertoires of five healthy adults were deeply sequenced to estimate repertoire size and the extent of clonotype sharing between individuals. To increase sequencing depth and limit assay-specific biases, TCR repertoire library preparation and sequencing were carried out by different laboratories using diverse techniques.

The study at large found these results: Only blood was sampled, and tissue TCR repertoires likely differ from those in blood. Pairwise subsampling led to the expectation that sequencing depth would affect the degree of clonotype sharing among donors. Because the study included a small number of donors, the genetic and exposure-history diversity represented was limited.

The donors were healthy, HIV-negative adults with no recently reported acute infections or vaccinations. Only Caucasian adults living in Nashville, Tennessee, USA were represented among the donors. For unsorted samples, approximately 81 million PBMCs were counted, and genomic DNA was extracted using the QIAamp DNA Blood Mini kit. Blood was obtained by leukapheresis, after which PBMCs were separated by Ficoll-Histopaque density gradient centrifugation and cryopreserved in liquid nitrogen vapor phase. On this clone: Its antigen has not been determined. No quality values exist for individual bases; no much larger clone is one base distant. Other DNA sequences in this sample translate to the same CDR3.

Using the deep immunoSEQ assay, multiplex PCR amplified TCR CDR3 regions from genomic DNA. Extracted genomic DNA from each cell subset was spread evenly across all wells of several immunoSEQ 96-well plates, with each plate serving as a replicate. For unsorted PBMC, around 290 ng of genomic DNA, equivalent to about 30,000 T cell genomes, went into each replicate PCR. Genomic DNA from unsorted PBMC was sequenced over ten immunoSEQ deep assay plates. Purified libraries were measured with a Qubit 3.0 fluorometer, size-checked on a Bioanalyzer 2100, and measured again with the KAPA Library Quantification kit. A separate single-read 150-cycle Illumina NextSeq 550 flow cell was used to sequence each immunoSEQ 96-well plate. Per the source publication's procedure: Because only junctional sequences without quality scores were contained in the immunoSEQ output, filtering matching that applied to full-length reads could not be performed. To assign V/J genes and CDR3, sequences were annotated using PyIR, a Python wrapper for IgBLAST v1.9, with IMGT germline references. Any read was removed if the V/J assignment was weak (E-value above 1e-6), the CDR3 was missing, or the read contained stop codons, out-of-frame junctions, or ambiguous translated residues. V3J clonotypes were defined as sequences sharing the same inferred V gene, J gene, and CDR3 amino acid sequence. Percentage overlap between repertoires was computed as shared unique clonotypes divided by the size of the smaller repertoire. RTK rarefaction, the Chao1 estimator, and Recon v2.1 estimates of unobserved clonotypes were used to assess repertoire richness. TCRdb mirrors the immuneACCESS table, restricted to in-frame sequences. Some clones are absent from its copies; in checked studies, under half trace to an unresolved V gene, and the reason for the others is unknown. The V and J calls and clone size were taken over from that table, and D and trimming were inferred from the DNA. The sample table lists around 500,000 clones, approximately 79% of them with a count of one. About 12% of the sample belongs to the ten largest clones.

Trimming costs V 5 bases and J 0 bases, and their ends lie 9 bases apart. CDR3 length: 14 amino acids, cysteine to phenylalanine. Only the CDR3 region is kept as DNA, spanning 42 bases read in frame from base 1. As encoded in the germline V gene (reference sequence), CDR1 is SEHNR while CDR2 is FQNEAQ. The specimen was PBMCs. This sequence was found in a middle-aged woman in good health. Some clones in this sample may be carry-over from other donors' samples. The chain couples TRBV7-9 to TRBJ2-3; TRBD2 is a weak D gene call, 6 bases matching. The DNA sequence is as follows: TGTGCCAGCAGCCCGGGGGTAAGCACAGATACGCAGTATTTT. The encoded protein is CASSPGVSTDTQYF.